This is a list of T cell receptor beta chains from one sample in a study of blood T cell repertoires in COVID-19. The table came from immunoSEQ multiplex PCR; TCRdb's copy has only in-frame clones and leaves some out. The sample has some 87,000 clones, around four fifths seen once; the top ten hold about 13%. Sequencing was carried out using peripheral blood. The receptors were sampled from a human donor in a cohort sampled during active COVID-19. Each CDR3 is given with its conserved first and last residue. D genes are given only for firm matches. Size values are once, few and many counts, or a class for expanded clones, and some rows have none.

d_gene | j_gene | abundance | v_gene | CDR3aa | CDR3nt
TRBD1 | TRBJ2-7 | - | TRBV6-5 | CASKGQGQGAYF | TGTGCCAGCAAGGGGCAGGGACAGGGTGCGTACTTC
TRBD2 | TRBJ2-1 | - | TRBV19 | CASSMNGGATNEQFF | TGTGCCAGTAGTATGAACGGGGGGGCCACCAATGAGCAGTTCTTC
- | TRBJ1-2 | - | TRBV20-1 | CSAITGYGYTF | TGCAGTGCGATCACAGGCTATGGCTACACCTTC
- | TRBJ1-1 | few | TRBV7-3 | CASSSLQGVAEAFF | TGTGCCAGCAGCTCCCTACAGGGAGTTGCTGAAGCTTTCTTT
- | TRBJ2-2 | - | TRBV6-5 | CASTLGGGTGELFF | TGTGCCAGCACCCTGGGGGGTGGCACCGGGGAGCTGTTTTTT
TRBD2 | TRBJ2-7 | - | TRBV27 | CASSYTSGGATYEQYF | TGTGCCAGCAGTTATACTAGCGGGGGTGCTACCTACGAGCAGTACTTC
TRBD1 | TRBJ1-1 | - | TRBV15 | CATSRPGTDTEAFF | TGTGCCACCAGCAGACCTGGGACAGACACTGAAGCTTTCTTT
TRBD2 | TRBJ2-5 | - | TRBV7-3 | CASSLRRGRETQYF | TGTGCCAGCAGCTTACGGCGGGGGAGGGAGACCCAGTACTTC
TRBD1 | TRBJ1-1 | - | TRBV19 | CASRDRETEAFF | TGTGCCAGCCGGGACAGGGAAACTGAAGCTTTCTTT
- | TRBJ2-7 | few | TRBV29-1 | CSVLKTPYEQYF | TGCAGCGTTTTGAAGACACCCTACGAGCAGTACTTC
TRBD1 | TRBJ1-4 | - | TRBV18 | CASSPGTATTNEKLFF | TGTGCCAGCTCACCAGGGACAGCAACAACTAATGAAAAACTGTTTTTT
- | TRBJ1-2 | few | TRBV5-1 | CASSFEATAYGYTF | TGCGCCAGCAGCTTTGAGGCGACAGCGTATGGCTACACCTTC
TRBD1 | TRBJ1-3 | - | TRBV7-9 | CASSRQGAGNTIYF | TGTGCCAGCAGCAGACAGGGAGCTGGAAACACCATATATTTT
- | TRBJ1-6 | - | TRBV6-6 | CASSSGTYNSPLHF | TGTGCCAGCAGTTCCGGGACCTATAATTCACCCCTCCACTTT
TRBD2 | TRBJ2-3 | - | TRBV10-1 | CASTSGTSGTDTQYF | TGCGCCAGCACTTCCGGGACTAGCGGGACAGATACGCAGTATTTT
- | TRBJ2-1 | - | TRBV6-5 | CASRKGGGSYNEQFF | TGTGCCAGCAGGAAGGGGGGGGGATCCTACAATGAGCAGTTCTTC
- | TRBJ2-2 | - | TRBV5-6 | CASSPVAGAKTGELFF | TGTGCCAGCAGCCCAGTAGCTGGGGCCAAGACCGGGGAGCTGTTTTTT
- | TRBJ1-2 | - | TRBV6-5 | CASRLGGGFYTF | TGTGCCAGCCGACTTGGGGGAGGTTTTTACACCTTC
- | TRBJ1-1 | - | TRBV7-8 | CASSLITGSATEAFF | TGTGCCAGCAGCTTGATTACAGGGTCGGCCACTGAAGCTTTCTTT
- | TRBJ1-4 | - | TRBV5-1 | CASSLEYATKLFF | TGCGCCAGCAGCTTGGAATATGCGACTAAACTGTTTTTT
TRBD1 | TRBJ1-6 | once | TRBV9 | CASSGGQGYNSPLHF | TGTGCCAGCAGCGGGGGACAGGGATATAATTCACCCCTCCACTTT
- | TRBJ1-1 | - | TRBV7-9 | CASSYTQGSNEAFF | TGTGCCAGCAGCTATACCCAGGGTTCCAATGAAGCTTTCTTT
- | TRBJ1-2 | - | TRBV27 | CASRPLDRDNGYTF | TGTGCCAGCAGGCCTTTGGACAGAGATAATGGCTACACCTTC
- | TRBJ1-1 | - | TRBV23-1 | CASSQPFFVLAGFTEAFF | TGCGCCAGCAGTCAACCTTTTTTTGTGTTGGCGGGGTTCACTGAAGCTTTCTTT
TRBD2 | TRBJ2-1 | - | TRBV10-3 | CAISAPGRGGQGEQFF | TGTGCCATCAGTGCCCCTGGGCGCGGGGGGCAGGGTGAGCAGTTCTTC
- | TRBJ1-1 | few | TRBV20-1 | CSASFFQRLRTEAFF | TGCAGTGCTAGTTTTTTCCAGCGTCTTCGCACTGAAGCTTTCTTT
TRBD1 | TRBJ2-7 | - | TRBV7-9 | CASSFWPQGGYEQYF | TGTGCCAGCAGCTTCTGGCCTCAAGGGGGCTATGAGCAGTACTTC
TRBD2 | TRBJ2-5 | once | TRBV5-1 | CASSTGLAGTGETQYF | TGCGCCAGCAGCACCGGACTAGCGGGGACGGGAGAGACCCAGTACTTC
- | TRBJ1-2 | - | TRBV9 | CASSVGSVPANYGYTF | TGTGCCAGCAGCGTAGGCTCGGTCCCAGCGAACTATGGCTACACCTTC
TRBD1 | TRBJ1-4 | few | TRBV28 | CAGGQGREKLFF | TGTGCCGGGGGACAGGGGCGCGAAAAACTGTTTTTT
TRBD1 | TRBJ2-3 | - | TRBV10-1 | CASSRDRGTDTQYF | TGCGCCAGCAGCCGGGACAGGGGCACAGATACGCAGTATTTT
TRBD1 | TRBJ2-7 | once | TRBV2 | CASSARQGDYEQYF | TGTGCCAGCAGTGCTCGACAGGGGGACTACGAGCAGTACTTC
- | TRBJ1-1 | - | TRBV10-3 | CAISSGQRVSTEAFF | TGTGCCATCAGCAGCGGACAGCGAGTAAGCACTGAAGCTTTCTTT
- | TRBJ2-1 | - | TRBV27 | CASSLSPSSDEQFF | TGTGCCAGCAGTTTATCACCTTCTAGCGATGAGCAGTTCTTC
- | TRBJ1-3 | - | TRBV7-2 | CATLSTRFGNTIYF | TGTGCCACCCTGTCGACTCGGTTTGGAAACACCATATATTTT
TRBD1 | TRBJ2-7 | - | TRBV11-2 | CASSPQTGMRNEQYF | TGTGCCAGCAGCCCCCAGACAGGGATGAGGAACGAGCAGTACTTC
- | TRBJ2-1 | - | TRBV4-1 | CASSQGPSSYNEQFF | TGCGCCAGCAGCCAAGGCCCTAGCTCCTACAATGAGCAGTTCTTC
TRBD1 | TRBJ2-7 | - | TRBV5-1 | CASSLPIAGGSEQYF | TGCGCCAGCAGCTTGCCCATTGCAGGGGGTAGCGAGCAGTACTTC
TRBD1 | TRBJ1-6 | - | TRBV11-3 | CASSLEARTQGVSVNSPLHF | TGTGCCAGCAGCTTAGAAGCCAGAACCCAGGGGGTGAGCGTAAATTCACCCCTCCACTTT
- | TRBJ2-3 | - | TRBV27 | CASSSTGAWGTDTQYF | TGTGCCAGCAGTTCCACCGGAGCCTGGGGCACAGATACGCAGTATTTT
TRBD2 | TRBJ2-7 | few | TRBV28 | CASRGVAYEQYF | TGTGCCAGCCGGGGGGTCGCCTACGAGCAGTACTTC
- | TRBJ1-1 | - | TRBV2 | CASSRLGYGTEAFF | TGTGCCAGCAGTCGACTAGGGTATGGCACTGAAGCTTTCTTT
TRBD1 | TRBJ2-2 | - | TRBV24-1 | CATSAPTGGDGTGELFF | TGTGCCACCAGTGCTCCAACAGGGGGCGACGGCACCGGGGAGCTGTTTTTT
TRBD1 | TRBJ2-1 | - | TRBV6-2/TRBV6-3 | CASSRTGGFYNEQFF | TGTGCCAGCAGTAGGACAGGGGGCTTTTACAATGAGCAGTTCTTC
- | TRBJ2-1 | - | TRBV11-2 | CASSLLRFSYNEQFF | TGTGCCAGCAGCTTACTACGCTTCTCCTACAATGAGCAGTTCTTC
TRBD2 | TRBJ2-5 | - | TRBV7-6 | CASRAKLAGKETQYF | TGTGCCAGCAGGGCAAAACTAGCGGGGAAAGAGACCCAGTACTTC
- | TRBJ2-7 | once | TRBV6-6 | CASNSRYEQYF | TGTGCCAGCAACAGTCGCTACGAGCAGTACTTC
TRBD1 | TRBJ1-2 | few | TRBV5-1 | CASRPPGQGRYYGYTF | TGCGCCAGCAGACCTCCGGGACAGGGGCGATACTATGGCTACACCTTC
- | TRBJ2-5 | - | TRBV7-3 | CASSLLPGPVETQYF | TGTGCCAGCAGCTTACTTCCAGGGCCGGTAGAGACCCAGTACTTC
TRBD1 | TRBJ1-4 | - | TRBV10-3 | CAISDSGGEKLFF | TGTGCCATCAGTGACTCAGGGGGAGAAAAACTGTTTTTT
- | TRBJ2-3 | - | TRBV5-5 | CASSRRTETDTQYF | TGTGCCAGCAGCAGAAGGACAGAAACAGATACGCAGTATTTT